There are a few counts of the clone carrying this T cell receptor beta chain. The antigen is undetermined. Purities in excess of 95% were seen in all sorted populations. The data derive from a study of beta chain features in type 1 diabetes. Study details: Sorted cell examination encompassed roughly 110 million cells across all samples.

CDR1 and CDR2 from the germline V gene are MNHEY and SMNVEV (reference sequence). The J segment lost 0 bases and the V segment lost 5 bases, leaving 4 bases of the junction unmatched. The CDR3 totals 17 residues. The sequenced template was cDNA made from the entire isolated RNA. Sequencing used immunoSEQ multiplex PCR; TCRdb keeps in-frame clones, though not all of them. Of around 250,000 clones in the sample, roughly 13% were seen once. Study-level results: Comparison showed that naive, central memory and Treg TCRB repertoires appeared more similar among patients than among healthy donors. cDNA sequencing could over-represent cells with high TCR expression. There was a moderate but significant shortening of TCRB CDR3s in all four CD4+ subsets of Type 1 diabetes patients.

The clonotype originates from a man aged 30-40 years with type 1 diabetes. Sequenced sample: naive CD4+ T cells from blood. The chain is built from TRBV27 and TRBJ2-3, with 14 bases that match TRBD2. The CDR3 here is CASSIRTSGRSTDTQYF. CDR3 nucleotide sequence: TGTGCCAGCAGTATACGGACTAGCGGGAGGAGCACAGATACGCAGTATTTT.